A selection of T cell receptor beta chains follows, all from one sample in a study of blood T cell repertoires in COVID-19. Profiling relied on immunoSEQ multiplex PCR, and the TCRdb table lists in-frame clones only, not all of them. This table has about 100,000 clones, roughly 84% appearing once. Material for sequencing was peripheral blood. The receptors stem from a man aged 30-40 years in a cohort sampled during active COVID-19. Each CDR3 is given with its conserved first and last residue. Fields, in order: D gene, clone size, V gene, J gene, CDR3 DNA, CDR3 protein. The D gene is left open where the match is weak. Only some rows state a clone size, as once, few, many or a class for expanded clones.

d_gene: -
abundance: -
v_gene: TRBV19
j_gene: TRBJ2-1
CDR3nt: TGTGCCAGTAGTATACGCGGCTATGAGCAGTTCTTC
CDR3aa: CASSIRGYEQFF

d_gene: -
abundance: -
v_gene: TRBV28
j_gene: TRBJ2-2
CDR3nt: TGTGCCAGCAGTTTAAGGCCCGTTAGCACCACCGGGGAGCTGTTTTTT
CDR3aa: CASSLRPVSTTGELFF

d_gene: TRBD1
abundance: once
v_gene: TRBV5-1
j_gene: TRBJ2-7
CDR3nt: TGCGCCAGCAGGCTGGGACAGGGGTCCTACGAGCAGTACTTC
CDR3aa: CASRLGQGSYEQYF

d_gene: TRBD1
abundance: -
v_gene: TRBV30
j_gene: TRBJ2-7
CDR3nt: TGTGCCTGGAGAGGGGACAGTGCGCACTACGAGCAGTACTTC
CDR3aa: CAWRGDSAHYEQYF

d_gene: TRBD2
abundance: -
v_gene: TRBV11-2
j_gene: TRBJ2-3
CDR3nt: TGTGCCAGCAGCTTAGCGGGGGGGCCCACAGATACGCAGTATTTT
CDR3aa: CASSLAGGPTDTQYF

d_gene: -
abundance: -
v_gene: TRBV18
j_gene: TRBJ2-7
CDR3nt: TGTGCCAGCTCACCCGCTGGGCCTTACGAGCAGTACTTC
CDR3aa: CASSPAGPYEQYF

d_gene: -
abundance: -
v_gene: TRBV7-2
j_gene: TRBJ1-6
CDR3nt: TGTGCCAGCAGCTTAGTTGGGGGGATGGATTCACCCCTCCACTTT
CDR3aa: CASSLVGGMDSPLHF

d_gene: -
abundance: few
v_gene: TRBV6-1
j_gene: TRBJ1-5
CDR3nt: TGTGCCAGCAGTGGGGGCCAGGCTTATAGCAATCAGCCCCAGCATTTT
CDR3aa: CASSGGQAYSNQPQHF

d_gene: TRBD1
abundance: few
v_gene: TRBV3-1/TRBV3-2
j_gene: TRBJ1-1
CDR3nt: TGTGCCAGCAGCCTACAGGGGACAGCCAACACTGAAGCTTTCTTT
CDR3aa: CASSLQGTANTEAFF

d_gene: -
abundance: -
v_gene: TRBV9
j_gene: TRBJ2-3
CDR3nt: TGTGCCAGCAGCGGACACCTCACAGATACGCAGTATTTT
CDR3aa: CASSGHLTDTQYF

d_gene: TRBD2
abundance: -
v_gene: TRBV6-5
j_gene: TRBJ2-1
CDR3nt: TGTGCCAGCAGCGCAAGCGGGGGGGCTAGCAATGAGCAGTTCTTC
CDR3aa: CASSASGGASNEQFF

d_gene: -
abundance: -
v_gene: TRBV23-1
j_gene: TRBJ1-1
CDR3nt: TGCGCCAGCGTCCAGACAGAGCAAGTCCAAGTAATGAACACTGAAGCTTTCTTT
CDR3aa: CASVQTEQVQVMNTEAFF

d_gene: -
abundance: -
v_gene: TRBV9
j_gene: TRBJ2-2
CDR3nt: TGTGCCAGCAATAAAGGGGGAACCGGGGAGCTGTTTTTT
CDR3aa: CASNKGGTGELFF

d_gene: TRBD2
abundance: -
v_gene: TRBV27
j_gene: TRBJ2-7
CDR3nt: TGTGCCAGCAGTCTAACGGGGACTACCGAGCAGTACTTC
CDR3aa: CASSLTGTTEQYF

d_gene: TRBD1
abundance: -
v_gene: TRBV4-3
j_gene: TRBJ1-6
CDR3nt: TGCGCCAGCAGCCAAGACCCAGGGGGCGTTTCACCCCTCCACTTT
CDR3aa: CASSQDPGGVSPLHF